This TCR beta chain derives from a study of T cell changes during pregnancy in multiple sclerosis. Generated by immunoSEQ multiplex PCR, the TCRdb table keeps only in-frame clones and is missing some. The sample lists roughly 42,000 clones; about nine tenths were seen once. CDR1 is MNHNS and CDR2 is SASEGT in the germline V gene. Trimming took 6 bases from V and 0 from J, leaving 5 bases between them. CDR3 length equals 12 residues. V and J are TRBV6-1 and TRBJ1-1; D is undetermined. This receptor was taken from a female donor with multiple sclerosis, enrolled in a pregnancy study. Sequenced material: CD4+ T cells from peripheral blood mononuclear cells, taken in the first trimester of pregnancy. CDR3 sequence: CASSLMNTEAFF. CDR3 nucleotides: TGTGCCAGCAGCCTTATGAACACTGAAGCTTTCTTT.